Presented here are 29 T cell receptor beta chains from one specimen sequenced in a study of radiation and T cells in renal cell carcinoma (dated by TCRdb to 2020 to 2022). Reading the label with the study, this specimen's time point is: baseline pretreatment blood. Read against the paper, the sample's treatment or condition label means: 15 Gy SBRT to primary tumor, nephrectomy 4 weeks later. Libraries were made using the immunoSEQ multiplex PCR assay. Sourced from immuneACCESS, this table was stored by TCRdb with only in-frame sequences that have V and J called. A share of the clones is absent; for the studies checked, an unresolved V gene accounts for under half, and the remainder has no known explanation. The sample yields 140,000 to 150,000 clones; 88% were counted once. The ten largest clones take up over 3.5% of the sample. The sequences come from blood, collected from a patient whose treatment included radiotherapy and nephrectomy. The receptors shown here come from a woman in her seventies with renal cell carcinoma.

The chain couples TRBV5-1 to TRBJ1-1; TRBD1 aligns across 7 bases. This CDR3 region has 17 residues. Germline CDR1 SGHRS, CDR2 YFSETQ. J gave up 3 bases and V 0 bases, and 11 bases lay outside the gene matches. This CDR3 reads CASSLAGHRGTDTEAFF. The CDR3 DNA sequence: TGCGCCAGCAGCTTGGCGGGGCACAGGGGAACGGACACTGAAGCTTTCTTT.

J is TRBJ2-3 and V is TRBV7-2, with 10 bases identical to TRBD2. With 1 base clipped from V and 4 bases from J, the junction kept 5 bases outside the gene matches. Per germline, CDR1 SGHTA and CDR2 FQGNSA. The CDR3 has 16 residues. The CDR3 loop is CASSLGAGGPADTQYF. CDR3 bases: TGTGCCAGCAGCTTAGGAGCGGGGGGGCCGGCAGATACGCAGTATTTT. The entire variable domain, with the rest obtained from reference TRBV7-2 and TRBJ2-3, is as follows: GAGVSQSPSNKVTEKGKDVELRCDPISGHTALYWYRQSLGQGLEFLIYFQGNSAPDKSGLPSDRFSAERTGGSVSTLTIQRTQQEDSAVYLCASSLGAGGPADTQYFGPGTRLTVL.

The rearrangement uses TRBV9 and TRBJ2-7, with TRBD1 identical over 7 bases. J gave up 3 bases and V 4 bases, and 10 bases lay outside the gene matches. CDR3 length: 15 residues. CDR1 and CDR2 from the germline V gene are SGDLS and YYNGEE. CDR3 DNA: TGTGCCAGCAGCCCAGGACAGGTTTCCTACTACGAGCAGTACTTC. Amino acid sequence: CASSPGQVSYYEQYF. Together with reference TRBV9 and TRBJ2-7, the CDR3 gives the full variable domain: DSGVTQTPKHLITATGQRVTLRCSPRSGDLSVYWYQQSLDQGLQFLIQYYNGEERAKGNILERFSAQQFPDLHSELNLSSLELGDSALYFCASSPGQVSYYEQYFGPGTRLTVT.

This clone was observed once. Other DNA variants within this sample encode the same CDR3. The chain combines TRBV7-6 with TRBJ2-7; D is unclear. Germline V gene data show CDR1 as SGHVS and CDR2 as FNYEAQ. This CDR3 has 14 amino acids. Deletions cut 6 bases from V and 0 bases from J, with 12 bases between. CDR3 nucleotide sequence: TGTGCCAGCAGTTTCCAGCTTGGCTCCTACGAGCAGTACTTC. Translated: CASSFQLGSYEQYF.

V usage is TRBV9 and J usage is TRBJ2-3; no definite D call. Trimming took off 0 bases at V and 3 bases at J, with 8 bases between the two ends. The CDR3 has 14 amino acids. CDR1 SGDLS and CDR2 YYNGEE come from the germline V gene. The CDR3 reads CASSVEGQTDTQYF. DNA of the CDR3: TGTGCCAGCAGCGTAGAAGGTCAGACAGATACGCAGTATTTT.

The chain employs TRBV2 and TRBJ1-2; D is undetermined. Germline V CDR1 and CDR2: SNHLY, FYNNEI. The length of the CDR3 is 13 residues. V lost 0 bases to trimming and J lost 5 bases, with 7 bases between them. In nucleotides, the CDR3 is TGTGCCAGCAGTGAAGCTACCCTATATGGCTACACCTTC. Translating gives CASSEATLYGYTF.

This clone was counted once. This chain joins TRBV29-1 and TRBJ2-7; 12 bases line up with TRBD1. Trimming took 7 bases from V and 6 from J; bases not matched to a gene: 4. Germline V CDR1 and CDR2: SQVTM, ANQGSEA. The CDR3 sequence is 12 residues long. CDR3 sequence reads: CSGGTGGVEQYF. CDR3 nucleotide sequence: TGCAGCGGTGGGACAGGGGGCGTCGAGCAGTACTTC.

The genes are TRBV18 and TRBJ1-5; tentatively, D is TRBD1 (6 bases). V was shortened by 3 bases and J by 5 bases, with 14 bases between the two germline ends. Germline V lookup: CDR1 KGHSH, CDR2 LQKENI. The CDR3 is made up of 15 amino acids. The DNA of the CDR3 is TGTGCCAGCTCACCCGCATCAGGGGCGGATCAGCCCCAGCATTTT. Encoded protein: CASSPASGADQPQHF.

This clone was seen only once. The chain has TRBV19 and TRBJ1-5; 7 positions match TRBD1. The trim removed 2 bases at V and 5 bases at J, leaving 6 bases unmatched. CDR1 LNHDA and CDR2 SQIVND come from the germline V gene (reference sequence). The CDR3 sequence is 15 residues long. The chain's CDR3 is CASSIRGTDYQPQHF. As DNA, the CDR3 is TGTGCCAGTAGTATACGAGGGACAGACTATCAGCCCCAGCATTTT.

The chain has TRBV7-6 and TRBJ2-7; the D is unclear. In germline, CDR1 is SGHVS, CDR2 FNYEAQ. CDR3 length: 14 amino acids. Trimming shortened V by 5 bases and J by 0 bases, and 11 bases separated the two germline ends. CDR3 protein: CASSPGGSSYEQYF. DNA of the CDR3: TGTGCCAGCAGCCCTGGCGGAAGCTCCTACGAGCAGTACTTC.

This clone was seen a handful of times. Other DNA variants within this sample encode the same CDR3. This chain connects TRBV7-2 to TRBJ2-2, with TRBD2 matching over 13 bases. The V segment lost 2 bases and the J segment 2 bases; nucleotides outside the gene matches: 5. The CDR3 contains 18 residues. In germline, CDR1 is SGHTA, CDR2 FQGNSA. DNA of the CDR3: TGTGCCAGCAGCTTAACCGGGACTAGCGGGGTTAACACCGGGGAGCTGTTTTTT. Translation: CASSLTGTSGVNTGELFF.

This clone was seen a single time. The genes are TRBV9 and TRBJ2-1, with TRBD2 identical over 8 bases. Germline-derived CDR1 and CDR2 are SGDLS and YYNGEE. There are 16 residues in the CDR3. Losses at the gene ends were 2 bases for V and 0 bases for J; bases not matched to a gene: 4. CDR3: CASSVSSGDSYNEQFF. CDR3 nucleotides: TGTGCCAGCAGCGTTAGTAGCGGGGACTCCTACAATGAGCAGTTCTTC.

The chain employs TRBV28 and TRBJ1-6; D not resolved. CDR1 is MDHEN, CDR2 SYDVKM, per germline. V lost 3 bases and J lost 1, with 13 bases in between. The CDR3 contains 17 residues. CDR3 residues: CASSFRARVSYNSPLHF. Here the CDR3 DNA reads TGTGCCAGCAGTTTCCGCGCGCGTGTTTCCTATAATTCACCCCTCCACTTT.

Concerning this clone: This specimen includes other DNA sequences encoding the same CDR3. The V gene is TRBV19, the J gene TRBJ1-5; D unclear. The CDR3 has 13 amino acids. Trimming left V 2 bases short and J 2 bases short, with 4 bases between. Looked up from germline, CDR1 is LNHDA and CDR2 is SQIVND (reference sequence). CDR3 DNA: TGTGCCAGTAGTATATTGGGCAATCAGCCCCAGCATTTT. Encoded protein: CASSILGNQPQHF.

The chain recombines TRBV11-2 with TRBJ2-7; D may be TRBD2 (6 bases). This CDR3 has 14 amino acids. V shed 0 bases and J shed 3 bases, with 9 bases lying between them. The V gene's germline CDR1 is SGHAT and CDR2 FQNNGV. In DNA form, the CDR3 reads TGTGCCAGCAGCTTAGAGCCGGGGGTCTACGAGCAGTACTTC. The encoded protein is CASSLEPGVYEQYF.

CDR3 in amino acids: CASSPWTGGFANEKLFF. The CDR3 DNA reads TGTGCCAGCAGTCCTTGGACAGGGGGGTTCGCTAATGAAAAACTGTTTTTT. V usage is TRBV27 and J usage is TRBJ1-4; TRBD1 matches 10 bases. V lost 5 bases, J lost 3 bases, and 9 bases stayed unmatched. Germline V gene lookup returns CDR1 MNHEY and CDR2 SMNVEV (reference sequence). The CDR3 loop spans 17 amino acids.

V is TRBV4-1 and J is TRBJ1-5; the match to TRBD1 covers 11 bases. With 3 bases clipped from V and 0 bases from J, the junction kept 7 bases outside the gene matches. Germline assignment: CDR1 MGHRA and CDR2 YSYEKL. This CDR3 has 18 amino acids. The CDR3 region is CASSQTGTGGYSNQPQHF. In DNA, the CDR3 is TGCGCCAGCAGCCAGACTGGGACAGGGGGTTATAGCAATCAGCCCCAGCATTTT.

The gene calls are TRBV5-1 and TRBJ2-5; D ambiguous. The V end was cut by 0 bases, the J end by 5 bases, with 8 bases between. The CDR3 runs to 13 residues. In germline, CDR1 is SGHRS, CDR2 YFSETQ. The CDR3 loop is CASSLEGSETQYF. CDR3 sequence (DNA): TGCGCCAGCAGCTTGGAGGGTTCGGAGACCCAGTACTTC.

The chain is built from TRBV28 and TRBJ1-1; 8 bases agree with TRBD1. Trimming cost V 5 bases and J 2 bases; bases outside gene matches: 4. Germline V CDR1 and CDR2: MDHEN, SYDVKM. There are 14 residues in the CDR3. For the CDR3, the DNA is TGTGCCAGCAGTCGGACAGGGATTAACACTGAAGCTTTCTTT. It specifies CASSRTGINTEAFF.

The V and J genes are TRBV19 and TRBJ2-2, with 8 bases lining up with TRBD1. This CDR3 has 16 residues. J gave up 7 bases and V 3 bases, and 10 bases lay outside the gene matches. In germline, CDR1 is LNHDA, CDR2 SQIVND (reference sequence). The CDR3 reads CASSIGRGRADGELFF. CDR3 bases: TGTGCCAGTAGTATCGGCAGGGGGCGCGCGGACGGGGAGCTGTTTTTT.

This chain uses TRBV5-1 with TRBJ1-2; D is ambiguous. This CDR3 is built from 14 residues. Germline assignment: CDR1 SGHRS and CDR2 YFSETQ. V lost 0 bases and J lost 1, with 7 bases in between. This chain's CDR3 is CASSLEANNYGYTF. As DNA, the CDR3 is TGCGCCAGCAGCTTGGAAGCGAATAACTATGGCTACACCTTC.

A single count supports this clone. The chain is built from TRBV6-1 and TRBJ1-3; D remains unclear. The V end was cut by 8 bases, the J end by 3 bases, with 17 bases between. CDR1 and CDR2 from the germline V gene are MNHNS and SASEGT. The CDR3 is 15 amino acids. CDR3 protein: CASREGSFGGNTIYF. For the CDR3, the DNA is TGTGCCAGCCGGGAGGGTTCATTCGGTGGAAACACCATATATTTT.

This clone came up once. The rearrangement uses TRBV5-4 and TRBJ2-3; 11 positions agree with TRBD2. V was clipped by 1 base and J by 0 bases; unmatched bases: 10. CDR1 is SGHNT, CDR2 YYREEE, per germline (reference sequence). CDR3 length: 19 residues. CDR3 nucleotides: TGTGCCAGCAGCTTGCTCGGTCTAGCGGGGGGAATTAGCACAGATACGCAGTATTTT. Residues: CASSLLGLAGGISTDTQYF.

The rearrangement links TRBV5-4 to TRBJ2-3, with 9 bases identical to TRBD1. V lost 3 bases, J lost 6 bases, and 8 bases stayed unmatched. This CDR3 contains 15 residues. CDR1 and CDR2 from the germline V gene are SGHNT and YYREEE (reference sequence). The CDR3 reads CASSWGDRDADTQYF. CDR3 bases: TGTGCCAGCAGCTGGGGGGACAGGGATGCGGATACGCAGTATTTT.

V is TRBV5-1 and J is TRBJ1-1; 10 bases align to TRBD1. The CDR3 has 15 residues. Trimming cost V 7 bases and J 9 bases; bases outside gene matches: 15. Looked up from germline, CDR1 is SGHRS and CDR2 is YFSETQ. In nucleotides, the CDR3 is TGCGCCAGCCACCGGGACAGGGGCAAAACTGTGCAAGCTTTCTTT. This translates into CASHRDRGKTVQAFF.

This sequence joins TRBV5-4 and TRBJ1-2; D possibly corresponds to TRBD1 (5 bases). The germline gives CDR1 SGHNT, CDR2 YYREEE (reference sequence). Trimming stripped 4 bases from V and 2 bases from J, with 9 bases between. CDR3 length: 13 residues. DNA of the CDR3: TGTGCCAGCAGCGGGGGACTGAACTATGGCTACACCTTC. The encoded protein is CASSGGLNYGYTF.

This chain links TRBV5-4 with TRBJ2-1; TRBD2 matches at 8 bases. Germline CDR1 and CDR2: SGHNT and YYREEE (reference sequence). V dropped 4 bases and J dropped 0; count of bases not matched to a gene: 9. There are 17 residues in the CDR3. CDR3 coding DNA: TGTGCCAGCAGCGCCAAGCGGGGGCTGAGCTCCTACAATGAGCAGTTCTTC. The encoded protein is CASSAKRGLSSYNEQFF. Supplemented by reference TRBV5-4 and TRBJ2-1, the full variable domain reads ETGVTQSPTHLIKTRGQQVTLRCSSQSGHNTVSWYQQALGQGPQFIFQYYREEENGRGNFPPRFSGLQFPNYSSELNVNALELDDSALYLCASSAKRGLSSYNEQFFGPGTRLTVL.

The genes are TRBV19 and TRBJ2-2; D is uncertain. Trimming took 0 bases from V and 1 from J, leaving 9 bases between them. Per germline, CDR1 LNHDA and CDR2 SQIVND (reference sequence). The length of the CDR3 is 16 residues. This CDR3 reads CASSIDGQLNTGELFF. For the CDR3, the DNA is TGTGCCAGTAGTATAGATGGGCAGTTGAACACCGGGGAGCTGTTTTTT.

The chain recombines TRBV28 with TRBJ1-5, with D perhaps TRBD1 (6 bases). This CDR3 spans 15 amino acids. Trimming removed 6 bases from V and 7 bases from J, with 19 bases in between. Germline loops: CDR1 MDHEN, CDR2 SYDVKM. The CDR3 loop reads CASSPPQGIGQPQHF. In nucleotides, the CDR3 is TGTGCCAGCAGCCCGCCCCAGGGGATAGGGCAGCCCCAGCATTTT.